One sample yielded the 22 T cell receptor beta chains listed below, sequenced in a study of blood T cells in healthy people across ages. A second PCR of 7 to 11 cycles used a sample-barcoded 5' primer and a J-beta primer mix. TCRdb passed the 5' RACE reads through MiXCR, listing each CDR3 protein once. The repertoire includes 650,000 to 1,000,000 distinct CDR3 sequences, roughly 40% of them detected once, and roughly 13% sits in the top ten. Sequenced input: blood. These receptors were taken from a man aged 18 to 30 in good health.

This chain links TRBV4-1 with TRBJ2-3; TRBD2 matches 10 bases. V was clipped by 3 bases and J by 5 bases; unmatched bases: 2. Germline CDR1 and CDR2: MGHRA and YSYEKL. This CDR3 comprises 14 residues. CDR3 bases: TGCGCCAGCAGCCAGAGCGGGGGGGAAGATACGCAGTATTTT. Its protein product is CASSQSGGEDTQYF.

Comments on this clonotype: It may be a read error: a sequence one base away is much more abundant. The chain is built from TRBV21-1 and TRBJ2-7; TRBD1, the table's D call, was not compared with the DNA. TRBV21-1 is a recognized pseudogene. The CDR3 totals 18 residues. In nucleotides, the CDR3 is TGTGCCAGCAGCGCCCTAGGGGGGTGGCAGGTCCATTACAATGAGCAGTACTTC. Protein sequence: CASSALGGWQVHYNEQYF.

This chain uses TRBV20-1 with TRBJ2-1, with 14 bases matching TRBD2. CDR1 and CDR2 from the germline V gene are DFQATT and SNEGSKA (reference sequence). The CDR3 contains 17 residues. The V segment lost 1 base and the J segment 7 bases; nucleotides outside the gene matches: 9. CDR3 nucleotide sequence: TGCAGTGCTAGAGGCGTGGGACTAGCGGGGGCCTTAAATGAGCAGTTCTTC. Protein sequence: CSARGVGLAGALNEQFF.

The V and J genes are TRBV7-2 and TRBJ2-5; 9 nucleotides agree with TRBD2. J was trimmed by 2 bases and V by 5 bases; bases with no gene match: 9. Germline CDR1 is SGHTA and CDR2 is FQGNSA. The CDR3 has 16 residues. The CDR3 loop is CASSLSMTSGQETQYF. In DNA, the CDR3 is TGTGCCAGCAGCCTCTCGATGACTAGCGGACAAGAGACCCAGTACTTC.

This chain joins TRBV12-3 or TRBV12-4 and TRBJ1-3; D unclear. The length of the CDR3 is 14 residues. Trimming removed 2 bases from V and 2 bases from J, with 7 bases in between. CDR3 region: CASSLSSAGNTIYF. CDR3 nucleotide sequence: TGTGCCAGCAGTTTAAGCAGTGCTGGAAACACCATATATTTT.

Remarks on this clonotype: A much larger clonotype is one base distant, so this may be a read error. This chain links TRBV12-3 or TRBV12-4 with TRBJ2-1; weak D call: TRBD1 (5 bases). V lost 1 base and J 12 bases, leaving 19 bases between the germline ends. The CDR3 spans 15 residues. In DNA, the CDR3 is TGTGCCAGCAGTTTAGGCAGGGTATTAGATGATGGGCAGTTCTTC. It is translated as CASSLGRVLDDGQFF.

This chain joins TRBV4-1 and TRBJ1-5, with D tentatively TRBD1 (5 bases). V gave up 1 base and J gave up 0 bases, with 7 bases separating them. This CDR3 comprises 15 residues. The germline CDR1 and CDR2 sequences are MGHRA and YSYEKL. CDR3 amino acids: CASSQGGVSNQPQHF. The DNA for the CDR3 is TGCGCCAGCAGCCAAGGAGGGGTTAGCAATCAGCCCCAGCATTTT.

V gene TRBV6-5 combines with J gene TRBJ2-1; tentative D call: TRBD1 (5 bases). The CDR3 extends over 16 amino acids. Germline values: CDR1 MNHEY, CDR2 SVGAGI. Trimming left V 2 bases short and J 3 bases short, with 14 bases between. CDR3 sequence (DNA): TGTGCCAGCAGTTACGAAGACAGTTTTAGCTACAATGAGCAGTTCTTC. It codes for CASSYEDSFSYNEQFF.

The chain links TRBV4-3 to TRBJ2-7, with D perhaps being TRBD1 or TRBD2 (6 bases each). This CDR3 comprises 15 residues. Germline loops: CDR1 LGHNA, CDR2 YSLEER. The V end was cut by 0 bases, the J end by 7 bases, with 16 bases between. The CDR3 nucleotides read TGCGCCAGCAGCCAAGATGCCGGGGGCGGGGATGAGCAGTACTTC. Translated: CASSQDAGGGDEQYF.

The V call is TRBV10-3, the J call TRBJ2-7, with D tentatively TRBD1 or TRBD2 (5 bases each). The CDR3 has 14 residues. V lost 6 bases, J lost 0 bases, and 12 bases lay in between. The V gene's germline CDR1 is ENHRY and CDR2 SYGVKD. DNA for the CDR3: TGTGCCATCAGAGGGGACGGAAGCTCCTACGAGCAGTACTTC. Protein sequence: CAIRGDGSSYEQYF.

Only a few counts were recorded for this clonotype. The chain uses TRBV12-3 or TRBV12-4 and TRBJ1-1; 8 bases match TRBD1. The CDR3 is 15 amino acids. V lost 5 bases and J lost 2; bases outside the gene matches: 7. The CDR3 region is CASSAGGPFNTEAFF. The CDR3 DNA reads as TGTGCCAGCAGTGCAGGGGGCCCCTTCAACACTGAAGCTTTCTTT.

Concerning this clonotype: A junction boundary mismatches the germline segment, possibly from a read error. The chain employs TRBV12-3 or TRBV12-4 and TRBJ2-1; D unclear. The CDR3 is made up of 14 amino acids. The CDR3 sequence: CASSYKGLYDEQLF. Written as DNA, the CDR3 is TGTGCCAGCAGTTATAAGGGTTTGTATGATGAGCAGTTATTC.

The chain uses TRBV10-3 and TRBJ2-3; D is possibly TRBD2 (5 bases). This CDR3 is 18 amino acids long. Germline CDR1 is ENHRY and CDR2 is SYGVKD. V was cut by 8 bases and J by 1 base, with 25 bases left in between. The CDR3 nucleotides read TGTGCCATCGGCATAGCGTCAGCCCTGTCCTTAGGCACAGATACGCAGTATTTT. Its translation: CAIGIASALSLGTDTQYF.

The chain links TRBV29-1 to TRBJ1-2, with D possibly being TRBD1 (5 bases). Trimming stripped 6 bases from V and 3 bases from J, with 20 bases between. Germline V gene data show CDR1 as SQVTM and CDR2 as ANQGSEA. The CDR3 totals 15 residues. In nucleotides, the CDR3 is TGCAGCGTCCCCCCTAGTGGGGCGCGTGACTATGGCTACACCTTC. Amino acid sequence: CSVPPSGARDYGYTF. Using reference TRBV29-1 and TRBJ1-2 for the parts outside the CDR3, the full variable domain is SAVISQKPSRDICQRGTSLTIQCQVDSQVTMMFWYRQQPGQSLTLIATANQGSEATYESGFVIDKFPISRPNLTFSTLTVSNMSPEDSSIYLCSVPPSGARDYGYTFGSGTRLTVV.

The rearrangement links TRBV7-9 to TRBJ1-3, with D uncertain. V lost 1 base and J lost 4, with 14 bases in between. Germline V CDR1 and CDR2: SEHNR, FQNEAQ (reference sequence). This CDR3 contains 16 residues. This CDR3 reads CASSLGAAPFGNTIYF. The DNA for the CDR3 is TGTGCCAGCAGCTTAGGAGCGGCCCCCTTCGGAAACACCATATATTTT.

The chain uses TRBV7-9 and TRBJ2-5; D unclear. V lost 5 bases and J lost 11, with 15 bases in between. This CDR3 region has 12 residues. Germline loops: CDR1 SEHNR, CDR2 FQNEAQ (reference sequence). In DNA, the CDR3 is TGTGCCAGCAGCAACCTGGGGAAAGAGCAGTACTTC. Protein sequence: CASSNLGKEQYF.

The sample holds many counts of this clonotype. CDR3 sequence reads: CSARQPQGGVSPLHF. In DNA form, the CDR3 reads TGCAGTGCTAGACAGCCCCAGGGAGGTGTCTCACCCCTCCACTTT. The rearrangement joins TRBV20-1 to TRBJ1-6; a possible D gene is TRBD1 (5 bases). Germline loops: CDR1 DFQATT, CDR2 SNEGSKA (reference sequence). V lost 2 bases and J lost 10, with 18 bases in between. The CDR3 runs 15 residues.

This clonotype was counted only a few times. This rearrangement joins TRBV5-6 to TRBJ2-1; 8 bases agree with TRBD2. The length of the CDR3 is 15 residues. The V gene's germline CDR1 is SGHDT and CDR2 YYEEEE. The junction had 7 bases not matched to a gene; V was cut back by 0 bases and J by 8 bases. The CDR3, as DNA: TGTGCCAGCAGCTTGGTCCGGGGGGGCCGGGATGAGCAGTTCTTC. This sequence encodes CASSLVRGGRDEQFF.

V is TRBV13 and J is TRBJ2-2; D unclear. Trimming removed 3 bases at V and 4 bases at J, with 27 bases between. Germline lookup yields CDR1 PRHDT and CDR2 FYEKMQ (reference sequence). The CDR3 is made up of 20 amino acids. CDR3 DNA: TGTGCCAGCAGCTTCCGCATCGCGGAAACTGCCATCCTGGGCACCGGGGAGCTGTTTTTT. It encodes CASSFRIAETAILGTGELFF.

This clonotype was observed at least ten times. This chain joins TRBV29-1 and TRBJ2-3; no definite D call. Germline assignment: CDR1 SQVTM and CDR2 ANQGSEA. The V end was cut by 4 bases, the J end by 0 bases, with 11 bases between. This CDR3 is built from 14 residues. The DNA for the CDR3 is TGCAGCGTTGGGTTAAGCACTAGCACAGATACGCAGTATTTT. Its protein is CSVGLSTSTDTQYF.

This clonotype came up a few times. The genes are TRBV7-2 and TRBJ1-1; TRBD1 might be the D (5 bases). Germline-derived CDR1 and CDR2 are SGHTA and FQGNSA. The CDR3 consists of 13 residues. Trimming removed 5 bases at V and 8 bases at J, with 15 bases between. CDR3 protein: CASSPGRVWEAFF. CDR3 DNA: TGTGCCAGCAGCCCAGGGAGGGTGTGGGAAGCTTTCTTT.

This chain joins TRBV25-1 and TRBJ2-3; 10 bases align to TRBD1. The germline gives CDR1 MGHDK, CDR2 SYGVNS. Trimming at V came to 5 bases and at J to 4 bases, leaving 9 bases not matched to a gene. The CDR3 sequence is 16 residues long. The CDR3 region is CASSPGTGVFADTQYF. Here the CDR3 DNA reads TGTGCCAGCAGTCCGGGGACAGGGGTTTTTGCAGATACGCAGTATTTT.